Given below is one TCR beta chain in context. What it binds is not known. Assay used: immunoSEQ multiplex PCR; TCRdb lists only in-frame clones, some missing. The data hold around 38,000 clones, with roughly four fifths observed a single time. The data stem from a study of graft-versus-host responses after intestinal transplantation. Study summary: Among the recipients, all got anti-thymocyte globulin induction and then tacrolimus and steroids for around three years.

Overall study findings and caveats: In recipient marrow, GvH clones were found, and some appeared first in ileum or blood.

Per the germline V gene, CDR1 is SEHNR and CDR2 is FQNEAQ (reference sequence). Trimming cost V 0 bases and J 4 bases, with 8 bases left between them. The CDR3 sequence is 14 residues long. The rearrangement links TRBV7-9 to TRBJ2-3; the D gene could be TRBD1 or TRBD2 (5 bases each). The sample in question was PBMCs, obtained roughly 1,000 days after transplant. The receptor comes from a human patient who received an intestinal transplant, so some T cells may come from the graft donor. As DNA, the CDR3 is TGTGCCAGCAGCTTAGCCCCGGGGCCAGATACGCAGTATTTT. The encoded protein is CASSLAPGPDTQYF.